This T cell receptor (beta chain) originates from a study of identical twins. General study results and limits: Fewer insertions were carried by abundant cord blood beta clonotypes, but none was seen in memory repertoires. Modelling approaches yielded underestimates of out-of-frame TCR alpha sharing between monozygotic twins.

Unique molecular identifiers were in the cDNA, with template-switch universal primer binding. TCRdb processed the 5' RACE reads anew with MiXCR; each CDR3 protein has one entry. The sample carries about 290,000 distinct CDR3 sequences, roughly 9% recorded once. Germline CDR1 reads ENHRY; CDR2 reads SYGVKD. V trimming: 0 bases; J trimming: 2 bases; junction bases outside the gene matches: 8. The length of the CDR3 is 18 residues. Of note for this clonotype: Its antigen remains unidentified.

In addition, the sample was reused for a study of yellow fever vaccine responses in identical twins.

The sequenced sample consisted of CD8+ T cells sorted from blood. V usage is TRBV10-3 and J usage is TRBJ2-1, with TRBD2 matching over 9 bases. This receptor was obtained from a woman aged 18-35 years in good health. The CDR3 sequence: CAISESGSGRGAYNEQFF. CDR3 sequence (DNA): TGTGCCATCAGTGAGTCGGGTAGCGGGAGAGGGGCCTACAATGAGCAGTTCTTC.